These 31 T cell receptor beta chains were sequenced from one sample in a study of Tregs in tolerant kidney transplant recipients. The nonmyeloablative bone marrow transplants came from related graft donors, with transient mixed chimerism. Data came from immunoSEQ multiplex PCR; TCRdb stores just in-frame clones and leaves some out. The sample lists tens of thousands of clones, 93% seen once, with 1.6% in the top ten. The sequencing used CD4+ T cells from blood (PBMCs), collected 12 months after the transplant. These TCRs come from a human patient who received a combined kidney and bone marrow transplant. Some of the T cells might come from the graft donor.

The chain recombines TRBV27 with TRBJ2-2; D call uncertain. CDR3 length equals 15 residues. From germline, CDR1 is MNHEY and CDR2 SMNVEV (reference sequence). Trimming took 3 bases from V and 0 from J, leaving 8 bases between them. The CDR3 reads CASSFGRSNTGELFF. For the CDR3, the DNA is TGTGCCAGCAGTTTTGGGCGATCGAACACCGGGGAGCTGTTTTTT.

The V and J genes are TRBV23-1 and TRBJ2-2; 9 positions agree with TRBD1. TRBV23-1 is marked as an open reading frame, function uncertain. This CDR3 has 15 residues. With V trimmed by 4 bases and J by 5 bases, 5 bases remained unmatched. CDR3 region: CASSPGTGKTGELFF. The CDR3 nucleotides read TGCGCCAGCAGTCCCGGGACAGGGAAAACCGGGGAGCTGTTTTTT.

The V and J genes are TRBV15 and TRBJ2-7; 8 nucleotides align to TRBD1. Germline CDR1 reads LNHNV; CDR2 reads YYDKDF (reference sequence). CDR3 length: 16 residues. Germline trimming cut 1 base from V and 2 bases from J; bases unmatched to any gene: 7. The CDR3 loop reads CATSRVLGTGAYEQYF. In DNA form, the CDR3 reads TGTGCCACCAGCAGAGTTTTAGGGACAGGTGCCTACGAGCAGTACTTC.

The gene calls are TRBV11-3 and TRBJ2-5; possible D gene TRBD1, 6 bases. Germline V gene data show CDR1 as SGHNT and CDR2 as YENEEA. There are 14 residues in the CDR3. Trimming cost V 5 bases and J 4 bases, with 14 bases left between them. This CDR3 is CASSAGGQRETQYF. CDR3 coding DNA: TGTGCCAGCAGCGCCGGAGGACAGCGAGAGACCCAGTACTTC.

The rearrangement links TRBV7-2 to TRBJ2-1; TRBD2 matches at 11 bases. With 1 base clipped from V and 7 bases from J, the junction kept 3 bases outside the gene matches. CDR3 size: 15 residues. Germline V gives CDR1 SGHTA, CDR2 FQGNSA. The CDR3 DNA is TGTGCCAGCAGCTTAGTAGCGGGAGGGGGGAATGAGCAGTTCTTC. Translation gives CASSLVAGGGNEQFF.

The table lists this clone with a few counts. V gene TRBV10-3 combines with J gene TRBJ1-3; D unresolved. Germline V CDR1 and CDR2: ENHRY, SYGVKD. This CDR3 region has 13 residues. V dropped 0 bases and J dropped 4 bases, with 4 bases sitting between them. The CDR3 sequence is CAISESRGNTIYF. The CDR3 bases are TGTGCCATCAGTGAGTCGAGGGGAAACACCATATATTTT.

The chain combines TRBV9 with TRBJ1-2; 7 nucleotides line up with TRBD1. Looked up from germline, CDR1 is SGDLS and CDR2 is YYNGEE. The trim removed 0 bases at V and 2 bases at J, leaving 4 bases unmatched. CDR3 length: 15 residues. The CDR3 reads CASSVGSGGNYGYTF. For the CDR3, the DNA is TGTGCCAGCAGCGTAGGTTCAGGGGGGAACTATGGCTACACCTTC.

The DNA for the CDR3 is TGTGCCAGCAGCCGAGTCACCGGGAGGGCCTACGAGCAGTACTTC. Its translation: CASSRVTGRAYEQYF. The chain recombines TRBV7-6 with TRBJ2-7; 8 bases are a match to TRBD2. Germline CDR1 and CDR2: SGHVS and FNYEAQ. With V trimmed by 5 bases and J by 2 bases, 8 bases remained unmatched. The CDR3 is 15 residues long. Full variable domain (rest looked up from reference TRBV7-6 and TRBJ2-7): GAGVSQSPRYKVTKRGQDVALRCDPISGHVSLYWYRQALGQGPEFLTYFNYEAQQDKSGLPNDRFSAERPEGSISTLTIQRTEQRDSAMYRCASSRVTGRAYEQYFGPGTRLTVT.

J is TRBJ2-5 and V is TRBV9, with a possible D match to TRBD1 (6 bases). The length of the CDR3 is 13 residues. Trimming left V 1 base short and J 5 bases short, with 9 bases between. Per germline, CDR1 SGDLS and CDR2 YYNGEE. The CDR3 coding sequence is TGTGCCAGCAGCGTATCAGGGGTGGAGACCCAGTACTTC. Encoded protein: CASSVSGVETQYF.

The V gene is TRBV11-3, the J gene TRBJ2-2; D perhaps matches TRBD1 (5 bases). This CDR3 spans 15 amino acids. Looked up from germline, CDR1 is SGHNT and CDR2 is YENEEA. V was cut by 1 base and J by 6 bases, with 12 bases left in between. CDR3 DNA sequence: TGTGCCAGCAGCTTAGTGGGGCCAGGGCCCGGGGAGCTGTTTTTT. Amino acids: CASSLVGPGPGELFF. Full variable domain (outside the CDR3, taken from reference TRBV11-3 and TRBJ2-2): EAGVVQSPRYKIIEKKQPVAFWCNPISGHNTLYWYLQNLGQGPELLIRYENEEAVDDSQLPKDRFSAERLKGVDSTLKIQPAELGDSAVYLCASSLVGPGPGELFFGEGSRLTVL.

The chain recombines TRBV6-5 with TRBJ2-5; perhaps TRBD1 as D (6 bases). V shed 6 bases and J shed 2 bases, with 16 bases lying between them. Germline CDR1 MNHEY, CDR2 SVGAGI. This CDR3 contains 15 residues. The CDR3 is CASSRATGWQETQYF. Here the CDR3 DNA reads TGTGCCAGCAGCCGAGCAACAGGGTGGCAAGAGACCCAGTACTTC.

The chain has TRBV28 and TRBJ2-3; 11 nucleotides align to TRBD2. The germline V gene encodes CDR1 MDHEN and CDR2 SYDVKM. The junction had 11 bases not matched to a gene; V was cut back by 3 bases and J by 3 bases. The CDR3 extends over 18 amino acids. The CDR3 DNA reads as TGTGCCAGCAGTTTTTTATCCAAGACTAGCGGGGTAACAGATACGCAGTATTTT. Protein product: CASSFLSKTSGVTDTQYF. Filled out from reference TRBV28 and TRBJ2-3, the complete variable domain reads DVKVTQSSRYLVKRTGEKVFLECVQDMDHENMFWYRQDPGLGLRLIYFSYDVKMKEKGDIPEGYSVSREKKERFSLILESASTNQTSMYLCASSFLSKTSGVTDTQYFGPGTRLTVL.

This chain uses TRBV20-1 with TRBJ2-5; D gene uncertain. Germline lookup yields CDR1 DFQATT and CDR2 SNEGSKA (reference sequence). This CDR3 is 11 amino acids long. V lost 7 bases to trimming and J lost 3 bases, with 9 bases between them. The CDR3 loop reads CSVGPEETQYF. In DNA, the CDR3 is TGCAGTGTCGGTCCCGAAGAGACCCAGTACTTC.

CDR3 amino acids: CASSPRAGVMTDTQYF. In DNA, the CDR3 is TGTGCCAGCAGCCCCCGAGCGGGAGTAATGACAGATACGCAGTATTTT. This chain connects TRBV7-3 to TRBJ2-3; TRBD2 matches 8 bases. Germline CDR1 and CDR2: SGHTA and FQGTGA. The CDR3 contains 16 residues. Losses at the gene ends were 5 bases for V and 3 bases for J; bases not matched to a gene: 10. The whole variable domain, filled in from reference TRBV7-3 and TRBJ2-3, reads GAGVSQTPSNKVTEKGKYVELRCDPISGHTALYWYRQSLGQGPEFLIYFQGTGAADDSGLPNDRFFAVRPEGSVSTLKIQRTERGDSAVYLCASSPRAGVMTDTQYFGPGTRLTVL.

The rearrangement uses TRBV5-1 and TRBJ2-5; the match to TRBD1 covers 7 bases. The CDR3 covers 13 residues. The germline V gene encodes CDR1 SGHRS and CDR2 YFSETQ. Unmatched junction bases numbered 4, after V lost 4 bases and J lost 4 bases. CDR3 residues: CASSPQGRETQYF. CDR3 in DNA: TGCGCCAGCAGCCCACAGGGGCGAGAGACCCAGTACTTC. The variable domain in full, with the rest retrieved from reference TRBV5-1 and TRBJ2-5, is KAGVTQTPRYLIKTRGQQVTLSCSPISGHRSVSWYQQTPGQGLQFLFEYFSETQRNKGNFPGRFSGRQFSNSRSEMNVSTLELGDSALYLCASSPQGRETQYFGPGTRLLVL.

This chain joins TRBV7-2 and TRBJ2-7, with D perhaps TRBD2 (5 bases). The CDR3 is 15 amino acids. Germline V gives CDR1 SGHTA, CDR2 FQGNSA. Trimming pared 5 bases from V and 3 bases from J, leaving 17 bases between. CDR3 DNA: TGTGCCAGCAGCCGCACCGGTTCGGGGTTCTACGAGCAGTACTTC. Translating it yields CASSRTGSGFYEQYF. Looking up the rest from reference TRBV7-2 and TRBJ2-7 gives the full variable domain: GAGVSQSPSNKVTEKGKDVELRCDPISGHTALYWYRQSLGQGLEFLIYFQGNSAPDKSGLPSDRFSAERTGGSVSTLTIQRTQQEDSAVYLCASSRTGSGFYEQYFGPGTRLTVT.

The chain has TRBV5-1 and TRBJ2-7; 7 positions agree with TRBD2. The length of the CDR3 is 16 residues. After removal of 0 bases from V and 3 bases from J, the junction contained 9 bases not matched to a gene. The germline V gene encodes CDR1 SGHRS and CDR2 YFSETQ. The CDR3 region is CASSLGLAGEVYEQYF. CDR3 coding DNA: TGCGCCAGCAGCTTGGGGCTTGCGGGAGAAGTCTACGAGCAGTACTTC.

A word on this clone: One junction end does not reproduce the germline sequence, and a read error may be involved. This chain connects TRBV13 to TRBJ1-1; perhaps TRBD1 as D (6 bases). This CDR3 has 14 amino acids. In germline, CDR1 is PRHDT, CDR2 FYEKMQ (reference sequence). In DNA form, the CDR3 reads TGTGCCGGCAGCTTAGGCAGGACAGACACTGAAGCTTTCTTT. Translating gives CAGSLGRTDTEAFF. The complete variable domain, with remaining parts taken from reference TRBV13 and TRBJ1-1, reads AAGVIQSPRHLIKEKRETATLKCYPIPRHDTVYWYQQGPGQDPQFLISFYEKMQSDKGSIPDRFSAQQFSDYHSELNMSSLELGDSALYFCAGSLGRTDTEAFFGQGTRLTVV.

Here the CDR3 reads CASSPLPKWDRGRNYGYTF. The CDR3 nucleotides read TGTGCCAGCTCACCACTTCCTAAATGGGACAGGGGACGCAACTATGGCTACACCTTC. The chain combines TRBV18 with TRBJ1-2; 10 bases match TRBD1. This CDR3 contains 19 residues. V dropped 1 base and J dropped 2; count of bases not matched to a gene: 13. The V gene's germline CDR1 is KGHSH and CDR2 LQKENI.

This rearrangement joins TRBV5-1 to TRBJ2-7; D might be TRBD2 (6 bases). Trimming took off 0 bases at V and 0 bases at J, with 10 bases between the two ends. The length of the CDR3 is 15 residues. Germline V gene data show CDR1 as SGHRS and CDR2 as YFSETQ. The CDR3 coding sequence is TGCGCCAGCAGCTTGGGTGCGGGGATCTCCTACGAGCAGTACTTC. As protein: CASSLGAGISYEQYF.

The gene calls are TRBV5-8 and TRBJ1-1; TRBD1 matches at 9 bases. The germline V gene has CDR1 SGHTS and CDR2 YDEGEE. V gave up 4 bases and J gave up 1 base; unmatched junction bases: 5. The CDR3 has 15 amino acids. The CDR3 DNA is TGTGCCAGCAGCACTGGGACAGGGAGGAACACTGAAGCTTTCTTT. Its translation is CASSTGTGRNTEAFF. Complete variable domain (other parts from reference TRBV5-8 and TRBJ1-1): EAGVTQSPTHLIKTRGQQATLRCSPISGHTSVYWYQQALGLGLQFLLWYDEGEERNRGNFPPRFSGRQFPNYSSELNVNALELEDSALYLCASSTGTGRNTEAFFGQGTRLTVV.

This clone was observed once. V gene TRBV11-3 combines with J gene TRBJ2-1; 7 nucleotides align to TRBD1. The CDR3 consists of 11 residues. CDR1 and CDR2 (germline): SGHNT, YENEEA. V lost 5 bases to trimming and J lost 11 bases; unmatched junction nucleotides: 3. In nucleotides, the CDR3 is TGTGCCAGCAGCAAGGACAGGCAGCAGTTCTTC. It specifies CASSKDRQQFF.

CDR3 sequence (DNA): TGTGCCAGCAGCGGACCCAGTAGCGGGGGGGCCTCAGATACGCAGTATTTT. As protein: CASSGPSSGGASDTQYF. The gene calls are TRBV11-2 and TRBJ2-3; TRBD2 matches 11 bases. The CDR3 covers 17 residues. V lost 5 bases to trimming and J lost 4 bases; unmatched junction nucleotides: 11. The germline V gene encodes CDR1 SGHAT and CDR2 FQNNGV.

The DNA for the CDR3 is TGTGCCAGCAGCTTACCAGCGGGGGGTTTCGAGACCCAGTACTTC. Translation gives CASSLPAGGFETQYF. The chain combines TRBV7-2 with TRBJ2-5, with 9 nucleotides matching TRBD2. Germline CDR1 reads SGHTA; CDR2 reads FQGNSA. The CDR3 covers 15 residues. Losses at the gene ends were 2 bases for V and 5 bases for J; bases not matched to a gene: 6. The variable domain in full, with the rest retrieved from reference TRBV7-2 and TRBJ2-5, is GAGVSQSPSNKVTEKGKDVELRCDPISGHTALYWYRQSLGQGLEFLIYFQGNSAPDKSGLPSDRFSAERTGGSVSTLTIQRTQQEDSAVYLCASSLPAGGFETQYFGPGTRLLVL.

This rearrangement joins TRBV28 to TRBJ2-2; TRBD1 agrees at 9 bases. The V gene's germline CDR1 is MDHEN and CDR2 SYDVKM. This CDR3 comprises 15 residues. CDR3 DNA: TGTGCGGCCGAACGGGACAGGGTTAACACCGGGGAGCTGTTTTTT. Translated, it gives CAAERDRVNTGELFF.

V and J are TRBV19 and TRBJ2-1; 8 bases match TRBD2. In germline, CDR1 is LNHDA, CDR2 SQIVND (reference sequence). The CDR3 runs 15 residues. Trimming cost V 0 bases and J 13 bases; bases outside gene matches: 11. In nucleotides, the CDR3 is TGTGCCAGTAGTATAGATGCAGCGGGAGTTAAGAAACAGTTCTTC. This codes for CASSIDAAGVKKQFF.

The CDR3 DNA follows: TGCGCCAGCAGCCCAGAGACAGGGAACTATGGCTACACCTTC. Its protein product is CASSPETGNYGYTF. The chain links TRBV5-1 to TRBJ1-2; 7 nucleotides agree with TRBD1. This CDR3 region has 14 residues. Germline assignment: CDR1 SGHRS and CDR2 YFSETQ. Trimming took 4 bases from V and 2 from J; bases not matched to a gene: 5.

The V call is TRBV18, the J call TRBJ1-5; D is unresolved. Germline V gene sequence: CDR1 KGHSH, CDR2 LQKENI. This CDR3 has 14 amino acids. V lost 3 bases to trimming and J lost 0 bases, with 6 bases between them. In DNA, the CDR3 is TGTGCCAGCTCACCTTCGTATAGCAATCAGCCCCAGCATTTT. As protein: CASSPSYSNQPQHF.

CDR3 nucleotide sequence: TGTGCCAGCAGCCAAGATAAGTCCGGACTTGAAAAACTGTTTTTT. The encoded protein is CASSQDKSGLEKLFF. This chain links TRBV14 with TRBJ1-4; D is unclear. The ends were cut back, 0 bases at V and 7 bases at J, with 12 bases in the middle. The V gene's germline CDR1 is SGHDN and CDR2 FVKESK. CDR3 length: 15 amino acids.

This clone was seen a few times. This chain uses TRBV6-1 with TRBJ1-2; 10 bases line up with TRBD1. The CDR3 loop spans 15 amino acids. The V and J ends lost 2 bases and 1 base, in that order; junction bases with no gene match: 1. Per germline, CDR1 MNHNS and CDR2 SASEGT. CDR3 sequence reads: CASSERTGGNYGYTF. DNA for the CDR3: TGTGCCAGCAGTGAAAGGACAGGGGGTAACTATGGCTACACCTTC.

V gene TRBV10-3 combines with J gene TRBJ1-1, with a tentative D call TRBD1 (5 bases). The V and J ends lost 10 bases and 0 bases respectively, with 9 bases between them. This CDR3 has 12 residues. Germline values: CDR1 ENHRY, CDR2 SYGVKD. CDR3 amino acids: CATGGMNTEAFF. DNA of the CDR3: TGTGCCACGGGGGGGATGAACACTGAAGCTTTCTTT.